This section outlines one T cell receptor (beta chain) sequence together with its context. Sequencing was performed with immunoSEQ multiplex PCR; in TCRdb, only in-frame clones are kept and a portion is missing. This sample carries some 90,000 clones, around nine tenths of them seen once, and the ten largest clones take about 4.9%. This record belongs to a study of Tregs in tolerant kidney transplant recipients. Germline loops: CDR1 SGHDT, CDR2 YYEEEE. V was pared by 0 bases and J by 7 bases, with 12 bases between. CDR3 size: 14 residues. This chain joins TRBV5-6 and TRBJ2-3; possibly TRBD2 for D (5 bases). The sequenced sample was CD8+ T cells from blood. This receptor was obtained from a human donor in good health. The CDR3 spells CASSLGRLPNTQYF. CDR3 sequence (DNA): TGTGCCAGCAGCTTGGGGAGGCTCCCGAATACGCAGTATTTT.